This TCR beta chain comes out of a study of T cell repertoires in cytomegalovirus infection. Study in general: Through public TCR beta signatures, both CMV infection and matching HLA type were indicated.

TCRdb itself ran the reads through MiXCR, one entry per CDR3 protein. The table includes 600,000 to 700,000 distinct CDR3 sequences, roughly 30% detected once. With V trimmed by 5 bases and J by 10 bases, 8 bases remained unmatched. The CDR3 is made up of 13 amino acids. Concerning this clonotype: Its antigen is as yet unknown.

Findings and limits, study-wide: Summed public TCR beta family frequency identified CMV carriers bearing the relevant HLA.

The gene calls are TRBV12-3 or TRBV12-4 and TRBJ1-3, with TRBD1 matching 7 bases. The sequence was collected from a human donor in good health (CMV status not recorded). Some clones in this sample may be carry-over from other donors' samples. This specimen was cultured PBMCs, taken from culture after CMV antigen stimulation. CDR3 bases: TGTGCCAGCAGTCTAAACAACAGGGGTACCATATATTTT. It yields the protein CASSLNNRGTIYF.